This T cell receptor (beta chain) derives from a study of cytomegalovirus exposure and HLA in healthy donors. V dropped 7 bases and J dropped 8 bases, with 11 bases sitting between them. The CDR3 runs 11 residues. CDR1 MDHEN and CDR2 SYDVKM come from the germline V gene. Study-level findings and limits: The investigators catalogued 164 TCR beta chains as cytomegalovirus-associated.

Primers included in the PCR were 60 Vbeta and 13 Jbeta primers. In the authors' workflow: Unique TCR beta chains totaled some 80 million in a later count, with 8.5 million to 12 million of them shared. The repertoire was sequenced with immunoSEQ multiplex PCR; TCRdb's copy has only in-frame clones and lacks some. The DNA was the basis for D and trimming; V, J and clone size are from that table. The sample contains fewer than 200,000 clones, roughly 65% of which appear only once. A word on this clone: Its antigen is still unknown.

The chain combines TRBV28 with TRBJ1-2; possible D gene TRBD1, 5 bases. The TCR sequence derives from a woman aged 18-29 years in good health and CMV-seropositive. Sequenced input: PBMCs. The CDR3: CASKPPGGYTF. The CDR3 DNA reads as TGTGCCAGCAAACCCCCAGGGGGCTACACCTTC.